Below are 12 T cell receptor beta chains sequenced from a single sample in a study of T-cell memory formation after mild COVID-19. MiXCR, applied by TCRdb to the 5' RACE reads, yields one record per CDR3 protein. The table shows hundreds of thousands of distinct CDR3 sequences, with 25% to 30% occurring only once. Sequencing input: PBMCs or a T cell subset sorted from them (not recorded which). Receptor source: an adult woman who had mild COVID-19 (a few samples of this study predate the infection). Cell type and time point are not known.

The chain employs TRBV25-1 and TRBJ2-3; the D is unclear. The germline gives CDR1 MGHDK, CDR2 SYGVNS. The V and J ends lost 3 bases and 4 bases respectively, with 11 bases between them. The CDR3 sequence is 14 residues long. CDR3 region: CASSEKGWSDTQYF. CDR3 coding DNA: TGTGCCAGCAGTGAGAAGGGATGGTCAGATACGCAGTATTTT.

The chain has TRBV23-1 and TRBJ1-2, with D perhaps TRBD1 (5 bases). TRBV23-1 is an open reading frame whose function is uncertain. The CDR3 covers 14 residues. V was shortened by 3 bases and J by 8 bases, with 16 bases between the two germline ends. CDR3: CASSHSDSLWGYTF. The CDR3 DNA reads TGCGCCAGCAGTCACTCCGACAGCTTGTGGGGCTACACCTTC.

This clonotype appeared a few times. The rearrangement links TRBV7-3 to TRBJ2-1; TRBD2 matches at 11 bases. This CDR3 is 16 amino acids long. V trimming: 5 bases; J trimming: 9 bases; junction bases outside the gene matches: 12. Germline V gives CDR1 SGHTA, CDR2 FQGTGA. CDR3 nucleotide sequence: TGTGCCAGCAGCCCCCATAGCGGGGGGGCAATCGGTGAGCAGTTCTTC. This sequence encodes CASSPHSGGAIGEQFF.

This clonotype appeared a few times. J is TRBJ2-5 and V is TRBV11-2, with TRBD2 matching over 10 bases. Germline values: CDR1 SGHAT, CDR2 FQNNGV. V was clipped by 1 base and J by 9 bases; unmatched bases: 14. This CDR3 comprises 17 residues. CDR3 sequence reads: CASSLVGHSGGPEAQYF. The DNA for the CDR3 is TGTGCCAGCAGCTTAGTCGGGCATAGCGGGGGGCCTGAGGCCCAGTACTTC.

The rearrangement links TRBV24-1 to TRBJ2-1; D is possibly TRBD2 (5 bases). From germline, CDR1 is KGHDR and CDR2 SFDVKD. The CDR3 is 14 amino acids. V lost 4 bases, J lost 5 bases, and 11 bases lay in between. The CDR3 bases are TGTGCCACCAGTGACGGACTGCAGGACAATGAGCAGTTCTTC. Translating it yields CATSDGLQDNEQFF.

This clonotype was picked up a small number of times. The CDR3 here is CASSGGQIYEQYF. DNA of the CDR3: TGTGCCAGCAGCGGGGGACAGATCTACGAGCAGTACTTC. The rearrangement joins TRBV7-9 to TRBJ2-7; 7 nucleotides match TRBD1. From germline, CDR1 is SEHNR and CDR2 FQNEAQ (reference sequence). CDR3 length: 13 residues. J gave up 3 bases and V 5 bases, and 4 bases lay outside the gene matches.

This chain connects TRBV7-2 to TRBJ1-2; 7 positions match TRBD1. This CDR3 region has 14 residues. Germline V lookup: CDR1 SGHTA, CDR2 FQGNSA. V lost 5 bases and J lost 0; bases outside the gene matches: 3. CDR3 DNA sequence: TGTGCCAGCAGCATAGACAGGGCTAACTATGGCTACACCTTC. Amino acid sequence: CASSIDRANYGYTF. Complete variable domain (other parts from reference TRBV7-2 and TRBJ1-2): GAGVSQSPSNKVTEKGKDVELRCDPISGHTALYWYRQSLGQGLEFLIYFQGNSAPDKSGLPSDRFSAERTGGSVSTLTIQRTQQEDSAVYLCASSIDRANYGYTFGSGTRLTVV.

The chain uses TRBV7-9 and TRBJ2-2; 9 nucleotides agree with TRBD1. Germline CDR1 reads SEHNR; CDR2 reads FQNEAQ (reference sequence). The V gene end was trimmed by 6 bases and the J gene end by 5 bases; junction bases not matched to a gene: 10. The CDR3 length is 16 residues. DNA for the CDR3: TGTGCCAGCAGATCCTCCGGGACAGGGAGGACCGGGGAGCTGTTTTTT. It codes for CASRSSGTGRTGELFF.

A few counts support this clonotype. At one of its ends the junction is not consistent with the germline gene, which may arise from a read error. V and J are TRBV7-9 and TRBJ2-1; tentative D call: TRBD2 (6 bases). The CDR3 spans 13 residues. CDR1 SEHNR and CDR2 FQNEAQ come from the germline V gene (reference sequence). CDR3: CASSLPGGSRRLF. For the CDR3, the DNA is TGTGCCAGCAGCTTGCCCGGAGGGTCCCGTAGGCTCTTC.

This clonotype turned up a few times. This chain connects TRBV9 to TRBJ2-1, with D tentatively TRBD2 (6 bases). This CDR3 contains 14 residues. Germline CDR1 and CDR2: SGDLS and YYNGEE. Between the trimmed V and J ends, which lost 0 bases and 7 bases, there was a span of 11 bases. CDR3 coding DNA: TGTGCCAGCAGCGTAGCTGGTCGGGGGAATGAGCAGTTCTTC. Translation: CASSVAGRGNEQFF.

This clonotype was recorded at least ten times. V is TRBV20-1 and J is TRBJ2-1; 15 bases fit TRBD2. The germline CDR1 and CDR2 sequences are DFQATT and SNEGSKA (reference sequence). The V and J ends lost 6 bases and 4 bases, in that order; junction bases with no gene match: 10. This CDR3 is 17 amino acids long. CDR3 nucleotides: TGCAGTGCCCTGGGGACTAGCGGGAGGATCGTTTACAATGAGCAGTTCTTC. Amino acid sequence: CSALGTSGRIVYNEQFF.

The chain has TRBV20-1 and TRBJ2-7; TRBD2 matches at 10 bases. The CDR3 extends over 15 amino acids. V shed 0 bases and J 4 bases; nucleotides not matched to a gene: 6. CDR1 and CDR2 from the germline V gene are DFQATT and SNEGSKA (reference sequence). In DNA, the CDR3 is TGCAGTGCTAGAGATGTAGCGGGAGGAAGGTACGAGCAGTACTTC. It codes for CSARDVAGGRYEQYF.